This entry concerns a single T cell receptor (beta chain). Its cognate antigen is unknown. This entry belongs to a study of CXCR3-negative and CXCR3-positive naive CD8 T cells. Overall study results and limits: Memory, not naive, CXCR3-negative and CXCR3-positive cells differed in TRBV-TRBJ usage. The level of CXCR3 expression partially decreased after cryopreservation; the majority of assays used fresh PBMCs. CXCR3-positive naive cells had TRB CDR3s that were more hydrophobic than CXCR3-negative naive cells had.

CD45RO-CCR7+CD27+CD95- cells counted as naive CD8+ T cells. There are 13 residues in the CDR3. Germline V gene sequence: CDR1 MGHDK, CDR2 SYGVNS. The TRB cDNA libraries were prepared by 5' RACE with UMI labels. Each CDR3 protein gets one entry in TCRdb, which reprocessed the 5' RACE reads and gives no DNA. This sample contains over 100,000 distinct CDR3 sequences. The clonotype originates from a human donor in good health. Some clones in this sample may be carry-over from other donors' samples. Sequencing input: naive CXCR3- CD8+ T cells from blood. Subset here: CD45RO-CCR7+CD27+CD95- naive CD8+ T cells lacking CXCR3 (TNR3-). V gene TRBV25-1 combines with J gene TRBJ2-1; checking the TCRdb D call of TRBD1 is not possible without DNA. The CDR3 loop reads CASSEYGSGHEFF.